This paragraph reports one T cell receptor beta chain. These data originate in a study of blood T cell repertoires in COVID-19. Study summary: The samples span acute and convalescent COVID-19 from the United States, Italy and Spain. From T cells, B-cell-depleted T cells, or PBMCs came the material, which was cDNA or gDNA.

How the authors handled the data: Amplified reference gene primers provided the basis for estimating nucleated cell counts. Sequenced by immunoSEQ multiplex PCR; TCRdb stores in-frame clones only, minus some. Clonal size and the V and J genes are those of that table, whereas D and trimming came from the DNA. This sample has 180,000 or so clones, with around 80% found just once. Participants came from some 26 US areas, aged about 18 to 100 years. CDR3 size: 13 residues. Germline V gene sequence: CDR1 MNHEY, CDR2 SVGAGI. V was shortened by 6 bases and J by 1 base, with 9 bases between the two germline ends.

Input material: PBMCs or T cells enriched from blood (not recorded which). The sequence was collected from a woman aged 55-70 years who had recovered from COVID-19. The chain uses TRBV6-5 and TRBJ1-1; D gene uncertain. CDR3 DNA sequence: TGTGCCAGCAGAAAACAGCAGAACACTGAAGCTTTCTTT. Translation gives CASRKQQNTEAFF.